These 27 T cell receptor beta chains share one sample of origin, sequenced in a study of blood T cells in healthy people across ages. Through a sample-barcoded 5' primer and a J-beta primer mix, a second PCR was run for about 6 to 11 cycles. One entry per CDR3 protein, called by TCRdb with MiXCR from the 5' RACE reads. The data hold 700,000 to 900,000 distinct CDR3 sequences, with about 53% observed a single time. Sequencing was done on a sample of blood. Receptors originate from a man older than 75 in good health.

This clonotype was seen just once. The gene calls are TRBV20-1 and TRBJ2-5; TRBD2 is a possible D gene (6 bases). CDR1 DFQATT and CDR2 SNEGSKA come from the germline V gene (reference sequence). The germline V and J ends were trimmed by 1 base and 11 bases, with 17 bases remaining between them. The CDR3 extends over 13 amino acids. The CDR3 nucleotides are TGCAGTGCTAGAGTGGCGGGGTTCAATGAGCAGTACTTC. Encoded protein: CSARVAGFNEQYF.

This sequence joins TRBV6-6 and TRBJ2-5; D might be TRBD2 (5 bases). CDR1 and CDR2 from the germline V gene are MNHNY and SVGAGI (reference sequence). The CDR3 length is 14 residues. Trimming shortened V by 5 bases and J by 7 bases, and 17 bases separated the two germline ends. CDR3 residues: CASSLNGEYGTQYF. The CDR3 DNA reads as TGTGCCAGCAGTCTGAATGGGGAGTATGGGACCCAGTACTTC.

This clonotype occurred a few times. The chain uses TRBV29-1 and TRBJ1-2; TRBD1 matches 7 bases. After removal of 1 base from V and 2 bases from J, the junction contained 1 base not matched to a gene. Germline V gene lookup returns CDR1 SQVTM and CDR2 ANQGSEA. The CDR3 is made up of 13 amino acids. CDR3 in DNA: TGCAGCGTTGAAGGGGGACAGAACTATGGCTACACCTTC. Protein product: CSVEGGQNYGYTF.

This chain joins TRBV3-1 and TRBJ1-1, with D unresolved. The V and J ends lost 6 bases and 1 base respectively, with 9 bases between them. CDR1 LGHDT and CDR2 YNNKEL come from the germline V gene (reference sequence). There are 13 residues in the CDR3. As DNA, the CDR3 is TGTGCCAGCAGGGCGACACAGAACACTGAAGCTTTCTTT. It codes for CASRATQNTEAFF.

The V call is TRBV5-1, the J call TRBJ2-5, with 9 bases lining up with TRBD1. V lost 4 bases, J lost 11 bases, and 15 bases stayed unmatched. The CDR3 is 15 amino acids. Germline V CDR1 and CDR2: SGHRS, YFSETQ. In DNA, the CDR3 is TGCGCCAGCAGCCCGGGGGGACAGGGAAAGGGGGAGCAGTACTTC. Amino acid sequence: CASSPGGQGKGEQYF.

This chain connects TRBV11-2 to TRBJ2-7; 10 bases map to TRBD1. The CDR3 has 16 residues. Germline CDR1 SGHAT, CDR2 FQNNGV. J gave up 4 bases and V 5 bases, and 11 bases lay outside the gene matches. The CDR3 coding sequence is TGTGCCAGCAGCCTAAGGCGGGACAGGGGTGTGTACGAGCAGTACTTC. Its protein product is CASSLRRDRGVYEQYF.

The rearrangement joins TRBV18 to TRBJ2-1, with D perhaps given as TRBD1 or TRBD2 (5 bases each). The CDR3 length is 16 residues. With 2 bases removed from V and 2 bases from J, the gap between germline ends came to 13 bases. CDR1 is KGHSH and CDR2 is LQKENI in the germline V gene. The CDR3 reads CASSPNIRGPYNEQFF. In DNA form, the CDR3 reads TGTGCCAGCTCACCAAATATAAGGGGACCCTACAATGAGCAGTTCTTC.

The chain combines TRBV3-1 with TRBJ2-4, with D possibly TRBD2 on 6 matching bases. CDR3 length: 15 residues. Between the trimmed V and J ends, which lost 1 base and 1 base, there was a span of 8 bases. Germline lookup yields CDR1 LGHDT and CDR2 YNNKEL (reference sequence). CDR3 in DNA: TGTGCCAGCAGCCAAGCCCTAGCGGCCAAAAACATTCAGTACTTC. Translated: CASSQALAAKNIQYF.

Notes on this clonotype: This could be a read error, since a much larger clone is one nucleotide away. This chain connects TRBV29-1 to TRBJ2-7, with D perhaps being TRBD1 or TRBD2 (5 bases each). This CDR3 spans 14 amino acids. Trimming removed 7 bases at V and 7 bases at J, with 23 bases between. Per germline, CDR1 SQVTM and CDR2 ANQGSEA. The CDR3 protein is CSARPPGPYNEQYF. The CDR3 nucleotides are TGCAGCGCCCGCCCCCCGGGGCCCTACAATGAGCAGTACTTC.

The chain recombines TRBV3-1 with TRBJ2-1; D call uncertain. CDR1 LGHDT and CDR2 YNNKEL come from the germline V gene (reference sequence). With 0 bases removed from V and 3 bases from J, the gap between germline ends came to 12 bases. The length of the CDR3 is 16 residues. The CDR3 loop reads CASSQETRVLYNEQFF. The CDR3 DNA sequence: TGTGCCAGCAGCCAAGAGACCAGAGTGCTCTACAATGAGCAGTTCTTC.

The chain links TRBV20-1 to TRBJ2-7, with D maybe TRBD2 (6 bases). In germline, CDR1 is DFQATT, CDR2 SNEGSKA (reference sequence). Trimming left V 3 bases short and J 6 bases short, with 21 bases between. The CDR3 consists of 15 residues. The DNA of the CDR3 is TGCAGTGCTAGTCTTGTGTCGGGAGTAGGTGCCGAGCAGTACTTC. As protein: CSASLVSGVGAEQYF.

The rearrangement joins TRBV6-2 or TRBV6-3 to TRBJ2-1; tentatively, D is TRBD2 (5 bases). Trimming shortened V by 6 bases and J by 9 bases, and 15 bases separated the two germline ends. The CDR3 spans 13 residues. Looked up from germline, CDR1 is MNHEY and CDR2 is SVGEGT. Here the CDR3 reads CASSHPVAGEQFF. In DNA, the CDR3 is TGTGCCAGCAGCCACCCGGTGGCGGGTGAGCAGTTCTTC.

The chain uses TRBV6-6 and TRBJ2-1, with D maybe TRBD1 (6 bases). CDR3 length: 16 residues. CDR1 MNHNY and CDR2 SVGAGI come from the germline V gene (reference sequence). Trimming left V 5 bases short and J 0 bases short, with 14 bases between. CDR3 coding DNA: TGTGCCAGCAGTAAAACAGGGAGAAGCTCCTACAATGAGCAGTTCTTC. It specifies CASSKTGRSSYNEQFF.

Only a few counts were recorded for this clonotype. This chain uses TRBV24-1 with TRBJ2-7; TRBD1 agrees at 7 bases. Unmatched junction bases numbered 8, after V lost 4 bases and J lost 0 bases. The germline CDR1 and CDR2 sequences are KGHDR and SFDVKD. This CDR3 spans 16 amino acids. This CDR3 reads CATSDSPGDSSYEQYF. The CDR3 nucleotides read TGTGCCACCAGTGACTCCCCCGGGGACAGCTCCTACGAGCAGTACTTC.

The chain recombines TRBV20-1 with TRBJ2-7, with 11 bases that match TRBD2. The CDR3 runs 14 residues. CDR1 and CDR2 (germline): DFQATT, SNEGSKA (reference sequence). Trimming at V came to 3 bases and at J to 4 bases, leaving 5 bases not matched to a gene. The CDR3 protein is CSARLTSGVYEQYF. DNA for the CDR3: TGCAGTGCTAGGTTGACTAGCGGGGTTTACGAGCAGTACTTC.

This clonotype was counted only a few times. The rearrangement links TRBV7-2 to TRBJ1-5; D uncertain. Trimming removed 4 bases from V and 6 bases from J, with 10 bases in between. The germline gives CDR1 SGHTA, CDR2 FQGNSA. The CDR3 covers 13 residues. CDR3 nucleotides: TGTGCCAGCAGCTCCGCCGCCCCTCAGCCCCAGCATTTT. Amino acids: CASSSAAPQPQHF.

V usage is TRBV13 and J usage is TRBJ2-7; 7 bases map to TRBD2. The CDR3 runs 14 residues. Looked up from germline, CDR1 is PRHDT and CDR2 is FYEKMQ (reference sequence). J gave up 7 bases and V 3 bases, and 9 bases lay outside the gene matches. For the CDR3, the DNA is TGTGCCAGCAGCTTTGGCGGGAGTTTGAATGAGCAGTACTTC. This sequence encodes CASSFGGSLNEQYF.

The chain combines TRBV12-3 or TRBV12-4 with TRBJ2-5; 8 bases map to TRBD1. J gave up 4 bases and V 4 bases, and 8 bases lay outside the gene matches. The CDR3 is 15 amino acids. The CDR3 DNA follows: TGTGCCAGCAGTTCGGGACAGGCCGGGGGAGAGACCCAGTACTTC. Translation gives CASSSGQAGGETQYF.

This sequence joins TRBV20-1 and TRBJ2-1, with TRBD2 matching 13 bases. V shed 4 bases and J 0 bases; nucleotides not matched to a gene: 6. This CDR3 is 17 amino acids long. CDR1 and CDR2 (germline): DFQATT, SNEGSKA (reference sequence). The CDR3 is CSANPTSGRNSYNEQFF. The CDR3 DNA is TGCAGTGCTAATCCGACTAGCGGGAGGAACTCCTACAATGAGCAGTTCTTC.

V usage is TRBV12-3 or TRBV12-4 and J usage is TRBJ2-1; D is ambiguous. This CDR3 comprises 15 residues. With 5 bases removed from V and 4 bases from J, the gap between germline ends came to 15 bases. The CDR3 nucleotides are TGTGCCAGCAGTCCCCCTAGAGACATTTACAATGAGCAGTTCTTC. Encoded protein: CASSPPRDIYNEQFF.

V gene TRBV29-1 combines with J gene TRBJ1-1; D remains ambiguous. The CDR3 runs 15 residues. Germline values: CDR1 SQVTM, CDR2 ANQGSEA. The V end lost 3 bases, the J end lost 1 base, and 15 bases lay between the germline ends. The CDR3 loop reads CSVEAKRTANTEAFF. The CDR3 DNA reads as TGCAGCGTTGAGGCTAAACGGACGGCGAACACTGAAGCTTTCTTT.

Details on this clonotype: This sequence may be a read error, since a much larger clone differs from it by one base. The chain uses TRBV11-2 and TRBJ2-4; D not resolved. The J call is uncertain, as TRBJ2-7 better fits the DNA end. CDR3 size: 12 residues. Germline loops: CDR1 SGHAT, CDR2 FQNNGV. The CDR3 here is CASSLDPGEQYF. The CDR3 coding sequence is TGTGCCAGCAGCTTAGACCCAGGCGAGCAGTACTTC.

The rearrangement links TRBV9 to TRBJ2-5; D may correspond to TRBD1 or TRBD2 (6 bases each). From germline, CDR1 is SGDLS and CDR2 YYNGEE. CDR3 length equals 16 residues. Trimming took 0 bases from V and 4 from J, leaving 16 bases between them. DNA of the CDR3: TGTGCCAGCAGCGTAGGTGGAGGGACCAGGGGAGAGACCCAGTACTTC. Its protein is CASSVGGGTRGETQYF.

This chain uses TRBV4-2 with TRBJ1-2, with TRBD1 as a possible D gene (5 bases). This CDR3 contains 16 residues. V shed 0 bases and J shed 4 bases, with 15 bases lying between them. Germline CDR1 LGHNA, CDR2 YNFKEQ. CDR3 loop: CASSQDRAGLGYGYTF. The CDR3, as DNA: TGTGCCAGCAGCCAAGATCGGGCAGGGCTGGGCTATGGCTACACCTTC.

The chain recombines TRBV5-1 with TRBJ2-7, with 12 bases matching TRBD2. The junction had 6 bases not matched to a gene; V was cut back by 5 bases and J by 0 bases. The CDR3 has 16 amino acids. In germline, CDR1 is SGHRS, CDR2 YFSETQ. The chain's CDR3 is CASSFGLAGNSYEQYF. CDR3 in DNA: TGCGCCAGCAGTTTCGGACTAGCGGGAAACTCCTACGAGCAGTACTTC.

This clonotype showed up just a few times. This chain uses TRBV9 with TRBJ2-7; D is undetermined. Trimming removed 0 bases at V and 4 bases at J, with 11 bases between. There are 14 residues in the CDR3. Germline V lookup: CDR1 SGDLS, CDR2 YYNGEE. In DNA, the CDR3 is TGTGCCAGCAGCGTAGGATCAGAAGCGTACGAGCAGTACTTC. Encoded protein: CASSVGSEAYEQYF.

In its sample, this clonotype was seen a few times. V gene TRBV12-3 or TRBV12-4 combines with J gene TRBJ2-1, with TRBD2 matching 12 bases. The CDR3 has 16 residues. The V gene end was trimmed by 5 bases and the J gene end by 8 bases; junction bases not matched to a gene: 10. This CDR3 is CASSTPGTSGRYEQFF. The CDR3 nucleotides read TGTGCCAGCAGTACCCCCGGAACTAGCGGGAGGTATGAGCAGTTCTTC.